Listed here are 14 T cell receptor beta chains from one sample, sequenced in a study of blood T cell repertoires in COVID-19. TCRdb's copy holds only in-frame clones and misses some; the assay was immunoSEQ multiplex PCR. This sample carries roughly 500,000 clones, roughly 85% of them seen once, and the ten largest clones take more than 3%. Sequenced: peripheral blood. The receptors were sampled from a human donor in a cohort sampled during active COVID-19.

The DNA for the CDR3 is TGTGCCACCAGCAGATCCGACAGTTATGGCTACACCTTC. Protein: CATSRSDSYGYTF. This chain uses TRBV15 with TRBJ1-2, with D possibly TRBD1 on 5 matching bases. Germline V gene lookup returns CDR1 LNHNV and CDR2 YYDKDF (reference sequence). Between the trimmed V and J ends, which lost 2 bases and 5 bases, there was a span of 9 bases. This CDR3 has 13 amino acids.

The chain is built from TRBV30 and TRBJ1-6, with 7 bases matching TRBD1. The CDR3 spans 14 residues. Germline V gene lookup returns CDR1 GTSNPN and CDR2 SVGIG (reference sequence). Losses at the gene ends were 2 bases for V and 5 bases for J; bases not matched to a gene: 3. This CDR3 reads CAWSKGQNNSPLHF. CDR3 nucleotide sequence: TGTGCCTGGAGTAAGGGACAGAATAATTCACCCCTCCACTTT.

The chain couples TRBV5-1 to TRBJ2-1, with 9 bases lining up with TRBD2. V dropped 0 bases and J dropped 4; count of bases not matched to a gene: 8. The germline V gene encodes CDR1 SGHRS and CDR2 YFSETQ. The length of the CDR3 is 17 residues. The CDR3 is CASSLGLAGAQYNEQFF. The DNA of the CDR3 is TGCGCCAGCAGCTTGGGGTTAGCGGGAGCGCAGTACAATGAGCAGTTCTTC. The full variable domain, rest sourced from reference TRBV5-1 and TRBJ2-1, is KAGVTQTPRYLIKTRGQQVTLSCSPISGHRSVSWYQQTPGQGLQFLFEYFSETQRNKGNFPGRFSGRQFSNSRSEMNVSTLELGDSALYLCASSLGLAGAQYNEQFFGPGTRLTVL.

This chain uses TRBV25-1 with TRBJ1-4; maybe TRBD1 (6 bases). V was trimmed by 5 bases and J by 0 bases, leaving 13 bases between them. Germline V gene data show CDR1 as MGHDK and CDR2 as SYGVNS. The CDR3 contains 16 residues. CDR3 protein: CASSPQGGATNEKLFF. CDR3 sequence (DNA): TGTGCCAGCAGTCCCCAAGGGGGGGCAACTAATGAAAAACTGTTTTTT.

The rearrangement joins TRBV5-5 to TRBJ2-7, with D possibly matching TRBD1 (5 bases). The CDR3 runs to 15 residues. Deletions cut 4 bases from V and 0 bases from J, with 14 bases between. Germline assignment: CDR1 SGHKS and CDR2 YYEKEE (reference sequence). CDR3 sequence: CASSISTESSYEQYF. The CDR3 DNA reads as TGTGCCAGCAGCATATCGACAGAGAGCTCCTACGAGCAGTACTTC. Using reference TRBV5-5 and TRBJ2-7 for the parts outside the CDR3, the full variable domain is DAGVTQSPTHLIKTRGQQVTLRCSPISGHKSVSWYQQVLGQGPQFIFQYYEKEERGRGNFPDRFSARQFPNYSSELNVNALLLGDSALYLCASSISTESSYEQYFGPGTRLTVT.

The count of this clone is one. The chain links TRBV30 to TRBJ2-7; 8 bases map to TRBD1. Trimming took 2 bases from V and 4 from J; bases not matched to a gene: 7. Per the germline V gene, CDR1 is GTSNPN and CDR2 is SVGIG (reference sequence). This CDR3 has 14 amino acids. CDR3 bases: TGTGCCTGGAGTCCGGGACAGGTAGGTTACGAGCAGTACTTC. Translation: CAWSPGQVGYEQYF.

The J gene is TRBJ2-2, the V gene TRBV7-3, with TRBD2 matching over 14 bases. V gave up 8 bases and J gave up 7 bases; unmatched junction bases: 9. Looked up from germline, CDR1 is SGHTA and CDR2 is FQGTGA. The CDR3 runs 16 residues. DNA for the CDR3: TGTGCCAGCTCCCGACTAGCGGGAGGGCCGGGCGGGGAGCTGTTTTTT. Residues: CASSRLAGGPGGELFF.

CDR3 in DNA: TGTGCCTGGAATCGAGGCGAGAACACTGAAGCTTTCTTT. It codes for CAWNRGENTEAFF. The chain has TRBV30 and TRBJ1-1; D gene unclear. The V and J ends lost 4 bases and 1 base respectively, with 10 bases between them. CDR1 GTSNPN and CDR2 SVGIG come from the germline V gene (reference sequence). The CDR3 has 13 amino acids.

This clone was detected once. This rearrangement joins TRBV5-1 to TRBJ2-7; 8 positions agree with TRBD1. Trimming took 2 bases from V and 5 from J; bases not matched to a gene: 6. This CDR3 comprises 14 residues. Germline V CDR1 and CDR2: SGHRS, YFSETQ. The CDR3 here is CASSFRDRWNEQYF. CDR3 in DNA: TGCGCCAGCAGCTTCCGGGACAGGTGGAACGAGCAGTACTTC. The entire variable domain, with the rest obtained from reference TRBV5-1 and TRBJ2-7, is as follows: KAGVTQTPRYLIKTRGQQVTLSCSPISGHRSVSWYQQTPGQGLQFLFEYFSETQRNKGNFPGRFSGRQFSNSRSEMNVSTLELGDSALYLCASSFRDRWNEQYFGPGTRLTVT.

The chain carries TRBV7-8 and TRBJ2-3; D is ambiguous. Germline loops: CDR1 SGHVS, CDR2 FQNEAQ. The CDR3 has 14 residues. Between the trimmed V and J ends, which lost 0 bases and 6 bases, there was a span of 10 bases. The CDR3 loop is CASSLAGRGDTQYF. CDR3 nucleotide sequence: TGTGCCAGCAGCTTAGCGGGTCGCGGTGATACGCAGTATTTT.

Here the CDR3 DNA reads TGCGCCAGCAGCTTGGGAGGGGGCATAGATACGCAGTATTTT. It codes for CASSLGGGIDTQYF. The chain couples TRBV5-1 to TRBJ2-3; 7 positions match TRBD1. V was clipped by 0 bases and J by 5 bases; unmatched bases: 3. CDR1 and CDR2 from the germline V gene are SGHRS and YFSETQ. This CDR3 region has 14 residues.

The chain combines TRBV7-9 with TRBJ1-3; D is unresolved. The CDR3 is 15 amino acids. V was pared by 3 bases and J by 0 bases, with 9 bases between. Germline loops: CDR1 SEHNR, CDR2 FQNEAQ (reference sequence). The CDR3 sequence: CASSLQPNSGNTIYF. CDR3 DNA: TGTGCCAGCAGCTTGCAACCTAACTCTGGAAACACCATATATTTT.

The CDR3 is CSVDRTGGQETQYF. DNA of the CDR3: TGCAGCGTTGATCGGACAGGGGGGCAAGAGACCCAGTACTTC. The chain employs TRBV29-1 and TRBJ2-5; 10 bases map to TRBD1. From germline, CDR1 is SQVTM and CDR2 ANQGSEA. V was clipped by 3 bases and J by 2 bases; unmatched bases: 3. The length of the CDR3 is 14 residues.

The chain uses TRBV30 and TRBJ2-5; 9 bases match TRBD1. The germline V gene has CDR1 GTSNPN and CDR2 SVGIG (reference sequence). V trimming: 0 bases; J trimming: 10 bases; junction bases outside the gene matches: 6. The CDR3 consists of 13 residues. CDR3 protein: CAWSVRDRANQYF. DNA for the CDR3: TGTGCCTGGAGTGTACGGGACAGGGCAAACCAGTACTTC.